These 23 T cell receptor beta chains were all obtained from the same sample, sequenced in a study of beta chain features in type 1 diabetes (dated by TCRdb to between 2017 and 2018). The method was the immunoSEQ multiplex PCR assay. All of the isolated RNA was reverse transcribed with the High Capacity cDNA Reverse Transcription Kit, so expressed TCRB transcripts were sequenced. Not all clones reach the TCRdb copy of this immuneACCESS table, which keeps in-frame sequences only. Checked studies attribute under half of the gap to unresolved V genes and leave the rest unexplained. The sample table shows more than 350,000 clones, and approximately 10% are seen once. About 0.045% of the sample is in the top ten clones. Sequencing was carried out using naive CD4+ T cells from blood. The cell subset or site label, as the study defines it: true naive CD4+ T cells. The receptors derive from a woman younger than 30 in good health.

This clone was picked up a small number of times. The chain joins TRBV5-8 to TRBJ1-2; D is undetermined. The V gene lost 0 bases and the J gene lost 4 bases, with 13 bases spanning the gap. CDR3 length: 15 residues. Germline V gives CDR1 SGHTS, CDR2 YDEGEE. CDR3: CASSLGTHGSYGYTF. The CDR3 coding sequence is TGTGCCAGCAGCTTGGGGACCCACGGCTCCTATGGCTACACCTTC.

CDR3 in DNA: TGTGCCAGCAGCGGCCTGGACAGGGCGCCTCCGAGAGAGCAGTTCTTC. This translates into CASSGLDRAPPREQFF. V gene TRBV7-6 combines with J gene TRBJ2-1, with 8 bases aligning to TRBD1. The CDR3 contains 16 residues. CDR1 is SGHVS, CDR2 FNYEAQ, per germline. Germline trimming cut 5 bases from V and 10 bases from J; bases unmatched to any gene: 16.

This clone appeared a few times. J is TRBJ2-1 and V is TRBV5-1; 8 positions match TRBD1. The V segment lost 3 bases and the J segment 4 bases; nucleotides outside the gene matches: 3. The germline CDR1 and CDR2 sequences are SGHRS and YFSETQ. The CDR3 length is 14 residues. The CDR3 spells CASSSDRVYNEQFF. The CDR3 region has the DNA TGCGCCAGCAGCTCGGACAGGGTTTACAATGAGCAGTTCTTC.

The chain couples TRBV6-6 to TRBJ2-3, with 10 positions matching TRBD2. In germline, CDR1 is MNHNY, CDR2 SVGAGI (reference sequence). Germline trimming cut 6 bases from V and 2 bases from J; bases unmatched to any gene: 5. This CDR3 has 15 residues. Here the CDR3 DNA reads TGTGCCAGCAGGCAGCGGGGGGGGGTCACAGATACGCAGTATTTT. The encoded protein is CASRQRGGVTDTQYF.

This clone has only one observation. This rearrangement joins TRBV7-9 to TRBJ1-2; no clear D. The CDR3 has 16 residues. Germline CDR1 SEHNR, CDR2 FQNEAQ (reference sequence). Trimming removed 1 base at V and 5 bases at J, with 17 bases between. Here the CDR3 reads CASSLEGGPGSYGYTF. Here the CDR3 DNA reads TGTGCCAGCAGCTTAGAGGGAGGACCTGGGAGTTATGGCTACACCTTC.

This chain uses TRBV14 with TRBJ2-1; TRBD2 matches 7 bases. CDR3 length equals 17 residues. The junction had 10 bases not matched to a gene; V was cut back by 1 base and J by 4 bases. Germline V gives CDR1 SGHDN, CDR2 FVKESK. This chain's CDR3 is CASSQAPAGLWYNEQFF. DNA of the CDR3: TGTGCCAGCAGCCAAGCTCCAGCGGGACTTTGGTACAATGAGCAGTTCTTC.

Comments on this clone: At one end, the junction sequence differs from germline, possibly due to a read error. CDR3: CASSLAGLFFF. CDR3 DNA sequence: TGTGCCAGCAGCTTAGCGGGACTATTCTTTTTT. This chain joins TRBV7-2 and TRBJ2-3, with TRBD2 identical over 7 bases. Germline CDR1 SGHTA, CDR2 FQGNSA. CDR3 length: 11 residues.

This clone has only a few counts. V gene TRBV30 combines with J gene TRBJ2-6, with no clear D. V was pared by 0 bases and J by 0 bases, with 9 bases between. This CDR3 has 16 amino acids. The V gene's germline CDR1 is GTSNPN and CDR2 SVGIG (reference sequence). In nucleotides, the CDR3 is TGTGCCTGGAGTGTCCCTACACCCTCTGGGGCCAACGTCCTGACTTTC. Amino acids: CAWSVPTPSGANVLTF.

With regard to this clone: Other DNA sequences in this specimen translate into the identical CDR3. The chain carries TRBV29-1 and TRBJ2-3; tentative D call: TRBD1 (6 bases). In germline, CDR1 is SQVTM, CDR2 ANQGSEA. The V end lost 3 bases, the J end lost 2 bases, and 9 bases lay between the germline ends. The CDR3 is made up of 13 amino acids. The CDR3 coding sequence is TGCAGCGTTGACTTGGGGGCCACAGATACGCAGTATTTT. Encoded protein: CSVDLGATDTQYF.

The table lists this clone with a count of one. The chain combines TRBV5-1 with TRBJ2-7, with a weak D call TRBD1 (6 bases). The CDR3 loop spans 15 amino acids. CDR1 and CDR2 from the germline V gene are SGHRS and YFSETQ. Trimming stripped 1 base from V and 2 bases from J, with 13 bases between. The CDR3 reads CASSLTRDTPYEQYF. DNA of the CDR3: TGCGCCAGCAGCTTGACCCGGGACACACCCTACGAGCAGTACTTC.

About this clone: This sample includes further DNA sequences coding for the same CDR3. The V and J genes are TRBV5-1 and TRBJ2-6; D perhaps matches TRBD2 (6 bases). CDR1 SGHRS and CDR2 YFSETQ come from the germline V gene. The CDR3 is 16 amino acids. V shed 0 bases and J shed 2 bases, with 9 bases lying between them. CDR3 residues: CASSLVAGTGANVLTF. The CDR3 DNA sequence: TGCGCCAGCAGCTTGGTGGCGGGGACTGGGGCCAACGTCCTGACTTTC.

In its sample, this clone was seen a few times. The chain recombines TRBV25-1 with TRBJ2-1; a weak D match, TRBD1 (5 bases). Germline-derived CDR1 and CDR2 are MGHDK and SYGVNS. The V end lost 3 bases, the J end lost 6 bases, and 15 bases lay between the germline ends. The CDR3 covers 15 residues. CDR3 region: CASSDGHHLVNEQFF. CDR3 sequence (DNA): TGTGCCAGCAGTGACGGACATCATTTGGTCAATGAGCAGTTCTTC.

This clone was detected only a few times. The chain is built from TRBV2 and TRBJ2-6, with TRBD2 matching 9 bases. In germline, CDR1 is SNHLY, CDR2 FYNNEI. There are 16 residues in the CDR3. J lost 1 base, V lost 3 bases, and 1 base had no gene match. CDR3 in DNA: TGTGCCAGCAGTGATAGCGGGAGATCTGGGGCCAACGTCCTGACTTTC. The encoded protein is CASSDSGRSGANVLTF.

As concerns this clone: Other nucleotide sequences in the sample specify the same CDR3. The CDR3 spells CASSVGVGAGQPQHF. CDR3 DNA: TGTGCCAGCAGCGTAGGTGTTGGGGCGGGTCAGCCCCAGCATTTT. The chain has TRBV9 and TRBJ1-5; possible D gene TRBD1, 5 bases. CDR1 and CDR2 from the germline V gene are SGDLS and YYNGEE. Trimming pared 0 bases from V and 6 bases from J, leaving 13 bases between. The CDR3 covers 15 residues.

J is TRBJ2-1 and V is TRBV15; no definite D call. Trimming left V 3 bases short and J 0 bases short, with 9 bases between. There are 15 residues in the CDR3. The germline gives CDR1 LNHNV, CDR2 YYDKDF (reference sequence). CDR3 coding DNA: TGTGCCACCAGCAGGATCAAAACCTCCTACAATGAGCAGTTCTTC. Translated, it gives CATSRIKTSYNEQFF.

This clone was picked up a small number of times. The V and J genes are TRBV2 and TRBJ1-5, with unresolved D. CDR1 and CDR2 from the germline V gene are SNHLY and FYNNEI. V shed 3 bases and J shed 6 bases, with 6 bases lying between them. The CDR3 loop spans 12 amino acids. The DNA for the CDR3 is TGTGCCAGCAGTGACCTTGGTCAGCCCCAGCATTTT. Protein sequence: CASSDLGQPQHF. The entire variable domain, with the rest obtained from reference TRBV2 and TRBJ1-5, is as follows: EPEVTQTPSHQVTQMGQEVILRCVPISNHLYFYWYRQILGQKVEFLVSFYNNEISEKSEIFDDQFSVERPDGSNFTLKIRSTKLEDSAMYFCASSDLGQPQHFGDGTRLSIL.

This clone was found a few times. The chain uses TRBV18 and TRBJ2-2; D is uncertain. The germline V gene has CDR1 KGHSH and CDR2 LQKENI. V gave up 1 base and J gave up 4 bases, with 10 bases separating them. This CDR3 comprises 15 residues. CDR3 bases: TGTGCCAGCTCACCACTGCCAGGACCCACCGGGGAGCTGTTTTTT. Its protein is CASSPLPGPTGELFF.

A word on this clone: This same CDR3 is encoded by further DNA sequences in the sample. This rearrangement joins TRBV28 to TRBJ1-2; no reliable D call. Per germline, CDR1 MDHEN and CDR2 SYDVKM. This CDR3 is 12 amino acids long. V was pared by 2 bases and J by 4 bases, with 5 bases between. Here the CDR3 reads CASSLGFYGYTF. Written as DNA, the CDR3 is TGTGCCAGCAGTTTAGGCTTCTATGGCTACACCTTC.

This clone was found a few times. This chain links TRBV7-2 with TRBJ2-3; D is possibly TRBD2 (6 bases). Germline assignment: CDR1 SGHTA and CDR2 FQGNSA. The V gene lost 5 bases and the J gene lost 9 bases, with 15 bases spanning the gap. The CDR3 covers 13 residues. The CDR3 region is CASSASWGDTQYF. CDR3 nucleotides: TGTGCCAGCAGCGCGTCTTGGGGGGACACGCAGTATTTT.

This clone was counted only a few times. V gene TRBV28 combines with J gene TRBJ2-7; 9 bases are shared with TRBD1. The V gene's germline CDR1 is MDHEN and CDR2 SYDVKM. V lost 3 bases to trimming and J lost 4 bases; unmatched junction nucleotides: 4. CDR3 length: 14 residues. CDR3 residues: CASSLAQGAYEQYV. CDR3 bases: TGTGCCAGCAGTTTGGCACAGGGGGCGTACGAGCAGTACGTC.

This clone was seen a handful of times. The rearrangement joins TRBV7-3 to TRBJ2-1; no clear D. This CDR3 has 11 residues. CDR1 and CDR2 from the germline V gene are SGHTA and FQGTGA. V was shortened by 6 bases and J by 5 bases, with 5 bases between the two germline ends. The CDR3 DNA reads as TGTGCCAGCAGTAAAGACAATGAGCAGTTCTTC. Protein sequence: CASSKDNEQFF.

The chain is built from TRBV7-8 and TRBJ2-1; the D gene is possibly TRBD1 (6 bases). Looked up from germline, CDR1 is SGHVS and CDR2 is FQNEAQ. The CDR3 has 16 residues. V lost 5 bases and J lost 2, with 16 bases in between. The CDR3 DNA follows: TGTGCCAGCAGCACATCGGGACACCTCACCTACAATGAGCAGTTCTTC. This sequence encodes CASSTSGHLTYNEQFF.

The chain uses TRBV30 and TRBJ2-7, with TRBD1 matching over 7 bases. The V gene's germline CDR1 is GTSNPN and CDR2 SVGIG (reference sequence). The CDR3 runs 14 residues. Trimming took 0 bases from V and 4 from J; bases not matched to a gene: 6. The CDR3 bases are TGTGCCTGGAGTGTAGGGACAGAGCTTTACGAGCAGTACTTC. This encodes CAWSVGTELYEQYF.